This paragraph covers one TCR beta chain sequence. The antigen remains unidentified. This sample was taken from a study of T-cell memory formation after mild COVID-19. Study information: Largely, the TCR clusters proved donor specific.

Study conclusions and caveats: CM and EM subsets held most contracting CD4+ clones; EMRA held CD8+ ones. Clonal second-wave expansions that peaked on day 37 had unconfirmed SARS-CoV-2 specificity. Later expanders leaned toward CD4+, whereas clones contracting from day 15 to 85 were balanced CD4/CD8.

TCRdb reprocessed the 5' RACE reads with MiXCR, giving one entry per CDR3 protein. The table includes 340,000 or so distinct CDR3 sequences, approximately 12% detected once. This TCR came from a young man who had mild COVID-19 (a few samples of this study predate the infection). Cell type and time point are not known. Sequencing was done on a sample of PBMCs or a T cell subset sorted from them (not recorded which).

This chain's CDR3 is CSARGAASPYNEQFF. The CDR3 nucleotides are TGCAGTGCTAGGGGGGCGGCTAGTCCCTACAATGAGCAGTTCTTC. The chain recombines TRBV20-1 with TRBJ2-1; D is perhaps TRBD1 (6 bases). V was cut by 3 bases and J by 2 bases, with 14 bases left in between. The CDR3 length is 15 residues. CDR1 DFQATT and CDR2 SNEGSKA come from the germline V gene (reference sequence).